The 20 T cell receptor beta chains presented below share a single source sample, sequenced in a study of T cell responses to AZD1222 COVID-19 vaccine. This table comes from immunoSEQ multiplex PCR, and its TCRdb copy is limited to in-frame clones, with some not included. The table records around 87,000 clones, roughly 93% of them present only once. Sequences were derived from peripheral blood, sampled on day 0 of AZD1222 vaccination. These receptors were taken from an adult in good health.

The chain joins TRBV7-9 to TRBJ1-1; 10 bases fit TRBD1. This CDR3 is 15 amino acids long. V gave up 8 bases and J gave up 4 bases; unmatched junction bases: 10. Germline CDR1 SEHNR, CDR2 FQNEAQ (reference sequence). This chain's CDR3 is CASGRGDRGSTEAFF. The CDR3 DNA follows: TGTGCCAGCGGAAGGGGGGACAGGGGTAGCACTGAAGCTTTCTTT. Complete variable domain (other parts from reference TRBV7-9 and TRBJ1-1): DTGVSQNPRHKITKRGQNVTFRCDPISEHNRLYWYRQTLGQGPEFLTYFQNEAQLEKSRLLSDRFSAERPKGSFSTLEIQRTEQGDSAMYLCASGRGDRGSTEAFFGQGTRLTVV.

This clone was counted between two and nine times. The gene calls are TRBV10-3 and TRBJ2-3; D is possibly TRBD1 or TRBD2 (5 bases each). The CDR3 is 18 amino acids. Looked up from germline, CDR1 is ENHRY and CDR2 is SYGVKD. V was trimmed by 6 bases and J by 1 base, leaving 23 bases between them. CDR3 in amino acids: CAIRGGGWSPGGTDTQYF. CDR3 DNA sequence: TGTGCCATCAGGGGTGGGGGATGGAGTCCCGGTGGCACAGATACGCAGTATTTT.

The V call is TRBV6-2 or TRBV6-3, the J call TRBJ2-6; perhaps TRBD2 as D (5 bases). In germline, CDR1 is MNHEY, CDR2 SVGEGT. There are 19 residues in the CDR3. V lost 6 bases and J lost 1, with 22 bases in between. The CDR3 region is CASSSPRGSDSSGANVLTF. CDR3 nucleotides: TGTGCCAGCAGCTCTCCCCGAGGGTCAGACTCTTCTGGGGCCAACGTCCTGACTTTC.

This chain uses TRBV7-2 with TRBJ1-4; 7 nucleotides agree with TRBD1. With V trimmed by 5 bases and J by 4 bases, 7 bases remained unmatched. This CDR3 is built from 15 residues. Germline V gene sequence: CDR1 SGHTA, CDR2 FQGNSA. DNA of the CDR3: TGTGCCAGCAGCCTAACAACAGGGGATAATGAAAAACTGTTTTTT. It is translated as CASSLTTGDNEKLFF.

The chain is built from TRBV2 and TRBJ2-3; D is possibly TRBD2 (5 bases). The germline V gene has CDR1 SNHLY and CDR2 FYNNEI. The CDR3 is made up of 13 amino acids. The germline V and J ends were trimmed by 7 bases and 0 bases, with 8 bases remaining between them. CDR3 DNA: TGTGCCAGCAAACTAGGAAGCACAGATACGCAGTATTTT. Its translation: CASKLGSTDTQYF.

The chain recombines TRBV5-4 with TRBJ2-3; 11 positions agree with TRBD2. CDR1 and CDR2 (germline): SGHNT, YYREEE (reference sequence). The trim removed 4 bases at V and 5 bases at J, leaving 3 bases unmatched. The CDR3 runs to 14 residues. CDR3 bases: TGTGCCAGCAGCGGGACTAGCGGAGGAGATACGCAGTATTTT. This encodes CASSGTSGGDTQYF. The full variable domain, completed using reference TRBV5-4 and TRBJ2-3, is ETGVTQSPTHLIKTRGQQVTLRCSSQSGHNTVSWYQQALGQGPQFIFQYYREEENGRGNFPPRFSGLQFPNYSSELNVNALELDDSALYLCASSGTSGGDTQYFGPGTRLTVL.

The V call is TRBV7-9, the J call TRBJ1-2; 7 bases are shared with TRBD1. Per germline, CDR1 SEHNR and CDR2 FQNEAQ (reference sequence). This CDR3 region has 16 residues. With V trimmed by 5 bases and J by 5 bases, 14 bases remained unmatched. The CDR3 coding sequence is TGTGCCAGCAGCACTTTCACGCCGGGACAGCATTATGGCTACACCTTC. Its translation is CASSTFTPGQHYGYTF.

The genes are TRBV10-3 and TRBJ2-7, with D unresolved. The CDR3 loop spans 14 amino acids. Germline CDR1 reads ENHRY; CDR2 reads SYGVKD. Trimming removed 4 bases at V and 4 bases at J, with 14 bases between. CDR3 protein: CAISVGGNRYEQYF. The CDR3 DNA follows: TGTGCCATCAGTGTAGGCGGAAACCGTTACGAGCAGTACTTC.

The chain joins TRBV4-3 to TRBJ1-2, with D possibly being TRBD1 (5 bases). Germline V gives CDR1 LGHNA, CDR2 YSLEER. With 0 bases removed from V and 8 bases from J, the gap between germline ends came to 13 bases. The CDR3 extends over 14 amino acids. As DNA, the CDR3 is TGCGCCAGCAGCCAAGATCGTCCGGGGGACGGCTACACCTTC. Protein product: CASSQDRPGDGYTF.

The chain is built from TRBV9 and TRBJ2-3; TRBD1 might be the D (6 bases). With 3 bases removed from V and 1 base from J, the gap between germline ends came to 9 bases. CDR1 and CDR2 from the germline V gene are SGDLS and YYNGEE. CDR3 length equals 14 residues. The CDR3 region has the DNA TGTGCCAGCAGCGCCCGACAGGGCACAGATACGCAGTATTTT. It specifies CASSARQGTDTQYF.

Comments on this clone: This CDR3 is also generated by other DNA sequences in the sample. The rearrangement joins TRBV5-6 to TRBJ2-5; D call uncertain. V shed 2 bases and J shed 5 bases, with 4 bases lying between them. This CDR3 comprises 11 residues. CDR1 is SGHDT and CDR2 is YYEEEE in the germline V gene. This CDR3 reads CASSFQETQYF. The CDR3 DNA is TGTGCCAGCAGCTTCCAGGAGACCCAGTACTTC.

The rearrangement uses TRBV2 and TRBJ1-1; D may be TRBD1 (6 bases). The CDR3 is made up of 13 amino acids. Germline CDR1 reads SNHLY; CDR2 reads FYNNEI. Trimming took 6 bases from V and 0 from J, leaving 8 bases between them. The CDR3 here is CASRTGLNTEAFF. Written as DNA, the CDR3 is TGTGCCAGCAGAACAGGGCTGAACACTGAAGCTTTCTTT.

V and J are TRBV27 and TRBJ2-7; 9 bases agree with TRBD2. The CDR3 runs to 16 residues. The V segment lost 2 bases and the J segment 6 bases; nucleotides outside the gene matches: 11. From germline, CDR1 is MNHEY and CDR2 SMNVEV (reference sequence). The CDR3 loop is CASSLRFLRGGVEQYF. The CDR3 DNA is TGTGCCAGCAGTTTAAGGTTCTTGCGGGGGGGTGTCGAGCAGTACTTC.

V usage is TRBV29-1 and J usage is TRBJ1-1, with D maybe TRBD1 (5 bases). The CDR3 has 13 amino acids. Germline lookup yields CDR1 SQVTM and CDR2 ANQGSEA. Deletions cut 7 bases from V and 8 bases from J, with 20 bases between. The CDR3 sequence is CSARRDGRAEAFF. DNA of the CDR3: TGCAGCGCCCGACGGGACGGCCGGGCGGAAGCTTTCTTT. The full variable domain, completed using reference TRBV29-1 and TRBJ1-1, is SAVISQKPSRDICQRGTSLTIQCQVDSQVTMMFWYRQQPGQSLTLIATANQGSEATYESGFVIDKFPISRPNLTFSTLTVSNMSPEDSSIYLCSARRDGRAEAFFGQGTRLTVV.

V and J are TRBV7-2 and TRBJ1-2; 7 positions agree with TRBD1. With V trimmed by 5 bases and J by 8 bases, 20 bases remained unmatched. Germline CDR1 SGHTA, CDR2 FQGNSA. The CDR3 length is 17 residues. The CDR3 region has the DNA TGTGCCAGCAGCCGCTTCCTCGAACAGGGGTATTCGTGGGGCTACACCTTC. It translates to CASSRFLEQGYSWGYTF.

The rearrangement joins TRBV6-2 or TRBV6-3 to TRBJ2-3, with D perhaps assigned TRBD1 or TRBD2 (5 bases each). The V and J ends lost 2 bases and 1 base respectively, with 22 bases between them. This CDR3 has 19 amino acids. Germline V gene data show CDR1 as MNHEY and CDR2 as SVGEGT. CDR3 sequence (DNA): TGTGCCAGCAGTTACCCATCCGATCGAGGGGCGGTTCGCACAGATACGCAGTATTTT. This sequence encodes CASSYPSDRGAVRTDTQYF.

The chain is built from TRBV28 and TRBJ1-1, with D uncertain. The CDR3 is 13 residues long. Germline V lookup: CDR1 MDHEN, CDR2 SYDVKM. V was cut by 2 bases and J by 4 bases, with 8 bases left in between. DNA for the CDR3: TGTGCCAGCAGTTTAGGGATGAGCACTGAAGCTTTCTTT. Translating it yields CASSLGMSTEAFF.

This clone came up once. This sequence joins TRBV6-1 and TRBJ1-1; D might be TRBD1 (6 bases). CDR1 and CDR2 from the germline V gene are MNHNS and SASEGT. The CDR3 spans 14 residues. Between the trimmed V and J ends, which lost 7 bases and 0 bases, there was a span of 12 bases. CDR3 DNA sequence: TGTGCCAGCACCCCGGACAGCTTGAACACTGAAGCTTTCTTT. It codes for CASTPDSLNTEAFF.

The CDR3 nucleotides read TGTGCCAGCAGCCAAGCGGCCTATAATTCACCCCTCCACTTT. This codes for CASSQAAYNSPLHF. The chain recombines TRBV3-1 (or the pseudogene TRBV3-2) with TRBJ1-6; D unclear. V lost 1 base and J 2 bases, leaving 3 bases between the germline ends. This CDR3 spans 14 amino acids. CDR1 and CDR2 (germline): LGHDT, YNNKEL (reference sequence).

This chain's CDR3 is CASSSNRGLTHGYTF. CDR3 nucleotides: TGTGCCAGCTCATCAAACAGGGGGCTGACACATGGCTACACCTTC. The chain carries TRBV18 and TRBJ1-2; 9 bases are shared with TRBD1. This CDR3 has 15 residues. Germline assignment: CDR1 KGHSH and CDR2 LQKENI. V lost 5 bases to trimming and J lost 6 bases; unmatched junction nucleotides: 10.